Below are 19 T cell receptor beta chains sequenced from a single sample in a study of T cells in localized non-small cell lung cancer. The table came from immunoSEQ multiplex PCR; TCRdb's copy has only in-frame clones and leaves some out. The sample holds around 91,000 clones; roughly 87% are singletons and the top ten take about 16%. The sequenced sample was peripheral blood, obtained before any cancer treatment. Every receptor here comes from a man aged 35 to 70 with stage I squamous cell lung carcinoma.

The V call is TRBV15, the J call TRBJ1-3, with a tentative D call TRBD1 (5 bases). This CDR3 region has 16 residues. Germline assignment: CDR1 LNHNV and CDR2 YYDKDF (reference sequence). Trimming left V 0 bases short and J 3 bases short, with 12 bases between. CDR3 region: CATSRDPDSFGNTIYF. CDR3 DNA sequence: TGTGCCACCAGCAGAGACCCCGACAGTTTTGGAAACACCATATATTTT.

V is TRBV7-9 and J is TRBJ2-3; D gene unclear. Trimming took 6 bases from V and 0 from J, leaving 10 bases between them. CDR3 size: 14 residues. Per germline, CDR1 SEHNR and CDR2 FQNEAQ (reference sequence). The DNA of the CDR3 is TGTGCCAGCAGGAAGGATAGTAGCACAGATACGCAGTATTTT. Translated, it gives CASRKDSSTDTQYF.

This chain connects TRBV5-4 to TRBJ1-2, with 11 bases lining up with TRBD1. V lost 2 bases to trimming and J lost 3 bases; unmatched junction nucleotides: 9. The CDR3 is made up of 17 amino acids. CDR1 is SGHNT, CDR2 YYREEE, per germline (reference sequence). CDR3 in amino acids: CASSFGTGGNADYGYTF. The CDR3 DNA sequence: TGTGCCAGCAGCTTTGGGACAGGGGGAAATGCGGACTATGGCTACACCTTC.

The table lists this clone with a count of one. CDR3 in amino acids: CASSLTTGAGLAEQYF. DNA for the CDR3: TGTGCCAGCAGCTTAACAACCGGGGCGGGGTTGGCCGAGCAGTACTTC. The chain joins TRBV7-9 to TRBJ2-7, with D possibly TRBD2 on 6 matching bases. This CDR3 has 16 amino acids. V lost 2 bases and J lost 6, with 20 bases in between. Germline-derived CDR1 and CDR2 are SEHNR and FQNEAQ (reference sequence).

The chain joins TRBV9 to TRBJ1-2; no definite D call. Per the germline V gene, CDR1 is SGDLS and CDR2 is YYNGEE. V shed 0 bases and J shed 2 bases, with 5 bases lying between them. CDR3 length equals 13 residues. CDR3 amino acids: CASSVDQNYGYTF. CDR3 nucleotides: TGTGCCAGCAGCGTAGACCAAAACTATGGCTACACCTTC.

J is TRBJ1-1 and V is TRBV7-2; 7 positions agree with TRBD1. The germline gives CDR1 SGHTA, CDR2 FQGNSA. The CDR3 runs 15 residues. V lost 5 bases, J lost 1 base, and 7 bases stayed unmatched. The CDR3 reads CASSPRQGRNTEAFF. The CDR3 nucleotides read TGTGCCAGCAGCCCGCGACAGGGTCGGAACACTGAAGCTTTCTTT.

J is TRBJ1-6 and V is TRBV4-3; D is possibly TRBD1 (5 bases). The CDR3 extends over 18 amino acids. Germline CDR1 and CDR2: LGHNA and YSLEER. Trimming left V 1 base short and J 4 bases short, with 17 bases between. CDR3 residues: CASSQGPGRGSYNSPLHF. DNA for the CDR3: TGCGCCAGCAGCCAAGGTCCGGGGAGGGGATCTTATAATTCACCCCTCCACTTT.

The gene calls are TRBV7-3 and TRBJ2-1; no reliable D call. The V and J ends lost 5 bases and 0 bases respectively, with 11 bases between them. CDR3 length: 15 residues. The germline gives CDR1 SGHTA, CDR2 FQGTGA. The DNA for the CDR3 is TGTGCCAGCAGCCTTGGGTCTTACTCCTACAATGAGCAGTTCTTC. It translates to CASSLGSYSYNEQFF.

J is TRBJ2-5 and V is TRBV4-2; possibly TRBD1 for D (5 bases). This CDR3 spans 16 amino acids. Germline V gene sequence: CDR1 LGHNA, CDR2 YNFKEQ. V lost 4 bases and J lost 0, with 15 bases in between. The CDR3 region is CASSRSWWGNQETQYF. The DNA of the CDR3 is TGTGCCAGCAGCCGTTCATGGTGGGGCAACCAAGAGACCCAGTACTTC.

This rearrangement joins TRBV4-2 to TRBJ1-1; 7 positions match TRBD1. From germline, CDR1 is LGHNA and CDR2 YNFKEQ. This CDR3 spans 16 amino acids. Losses at the gene ends were 1 base for V and 3 bases for J; bases not matched to a gene: 8. The CDR3 DNA sequence: TGTGCCAGCAGCCAAGTCGGACAGGCCGGGGACACTGAAGCTTTCTTT. Amino acid sequence: CASSQVGQAGDTEAFF.

This chain connects TRBV7-2 to TRBJ2-5; D gene ambiguous. The V end was cut by 7 bases, the J end by 0 bases, with 12 bases between. Germline CDR1 is SGHTA and CDR2 is FQGNSA. The CDR3 is 14 residues long. CDR3 sequence reads: CASKNYLYQETQYF. In nucleotides, the CDR3 is TGTGCCAGCAAAAACTACCTGTACCAAGAGACCCAGTACTTC.

The CDR3 DNA reads TGTGCCAGTAGCGATCAGCGGAGTGGCTACACCTTC. Protein product: CASSDQRSGYTF. The J gene is TRBJ1-2, the V gene TRBV19; no clear D. The CDR3 runs 12 residues. Trimming removed 6 bases from V and 7 bases from J, with 12 bases in between. Looked up from germline, CDR1 is LNHDA and CDR2 is SQIVND (reference sequence).

The DNA of the CDR3 is TGTGCCAGCTCACCGGTCGGGAACTCTGGGGCCAACGTCCTGACTTTC. Amino acid sequence: CASSPVGNSGANVLTF. V and J are TRBV18 and TRBJ2-6; D may be TRBD2 (5 bases). V lost 3 bases and J lost 0, with 9 bases in between. The CDR3 is 16 residues long. CDR1 is KGHSH, CDR2 LQKENI, per germline.

This chain joins TRBV4-1 and TRBJ1-2; the match to TRBD1 covers 7 bases. Trimming took 1 base from V and 1 from J; bases not matched to a gene: 6. The CDR3 runs 16 residues. Germline CDR1 is MGHRA and CDR2 is YSYEKL. The CDR3 region is CASSQATGPRNYGYTF. CDR3 in DNA: TGCGCCAGCAGCCAAGCGACAGGGCCCCGTAACTATGGCTACACCTTC.

This chain joins TRBV5-1 and TRBJ2-5; possible D gene TRBD2, 5 bases. Trimming removed 2 bases from V and 3 bases from J, with 8 bases in between. CDR1 is SGHRS, CDR2 YFSETQ, per germline. The CDR3 consists of 13 residues. DNA for the CDR3: TGCGCCAGCAGCTTCCCAGCGGAAGAGACCCAGTACTTC. This codes for CASSFPAEETQYF.

V gene TRBV6-1 combines with J gene TRBJ1-5; D may be TRBD1 (6 bases). Germline CDR1 and CDR2: MNHNS and SASEGT. This CDR3 region has 13 residues. Trimming shortened V by 5 bases and J by 4 bases, and 9 bases separated the two germline ends. The CDR3 spells CASSPRGNQPQHF. DNA of the CDR3: TGTGCCAGCAGTCCAAGGGGGAATCAGCCCCAGCATTTT.

This rearrangement joins TRBV7-8 to TRBJ1-2, with D hard to call. There are 15 residues in the CDR3. V shed 5 bases and J shed 3 bases, with 16 bases lying between them. Germline CDR1 reads SGHVS; CDR2 reads FQNEAQ. The CDR3 nucleotides are TGTGCCAGCAGCCCAGGCTCTCCCTGGGACTATGGCTACACCTTC. This codes for CASSPGSPWDYGYTF.

The chain combines TRBV9 with TRBJ2-5; 9 bases line up with TRBD2. Germline CDR1 is SGDLS and CDR2 is YYNGEE. CDR3 length: 16 residues. Unmatched junction bases numbered 8, after V lost 5 bases and J lost 0 bases. The CDR3 is CASSLGSGGNQETQYF. DNA of the CDR3: TGTGCCAGCAGTCTAGGGAGCGGGGGGAACCAAGAGACCCAGTACTTC.

V gene TRBV28 combines with J gene TRBJ1-2, with 7 bases that match TRBD1. This CDR3 is 17 amino acids long. With 6 bases clipped from V and 5 bases from J, the junction kept 18 bases outside the gene matches. Germline V gives CDR1 MDHEN, CDR2 SYDVKM. The CDR3, as DNA: TGTGCCAGCAGCCCTGCCGCGACAGGGTGGGTATGGTATGGCTACACCTTC. It is translated as CASSPAATGWVWYGYTF.